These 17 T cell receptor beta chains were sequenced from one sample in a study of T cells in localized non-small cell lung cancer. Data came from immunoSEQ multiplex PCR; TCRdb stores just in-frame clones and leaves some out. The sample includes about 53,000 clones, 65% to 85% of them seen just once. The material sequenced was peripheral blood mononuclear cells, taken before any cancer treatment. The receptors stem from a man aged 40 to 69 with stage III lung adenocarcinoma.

The CDR3 nucleotides read TGCAGCGTTGCGACTAGCCGTACCGGGGAGCTGTTTTTT. Translated, it gives CSVATSRTGELFF. The chain recombines TRBV29-1 with TRBJ2-2; TRBD2 matches 7 bases. The germline V gene encodes CDR1 SQVTM and CDR2 ANQGSEA. V shed 4 bases and J 5 bases; nucleotides not matched to a gene: 4. CDR3 length: 13 residues.

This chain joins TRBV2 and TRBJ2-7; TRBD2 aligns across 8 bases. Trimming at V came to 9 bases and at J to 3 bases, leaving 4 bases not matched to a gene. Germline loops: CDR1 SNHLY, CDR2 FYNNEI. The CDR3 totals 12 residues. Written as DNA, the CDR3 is TGTGCCAGTTCGGGACTAGTCTACGAGCAGTACTTC. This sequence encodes CASSGLVYEQYF.

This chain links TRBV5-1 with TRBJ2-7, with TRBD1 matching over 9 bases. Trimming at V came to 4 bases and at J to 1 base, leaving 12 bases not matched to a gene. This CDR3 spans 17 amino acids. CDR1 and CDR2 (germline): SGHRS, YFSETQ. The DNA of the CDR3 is TGCGCCAGCAGCGACGGGGGACAGGGAACTTTTTCCTACGAGCAGTACTTC. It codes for CASSDGGQGTFSYEQYF.

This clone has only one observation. This CDR3 reads CASSHIGIYEQYF. The CDR3 DNA follows: TGTGCCAGCAGCCACATAGGCATCTACGAGCAGTACTTC. The chain has TRBV14 and TRBJ2-7; D is unresolved. This CDR3 is built from 13 residues. V lost 3 bases and J lost 3, with 9 bases in between. Per the germline V gene, CDR1 is SGHDN and CDR2 is FVKESK.

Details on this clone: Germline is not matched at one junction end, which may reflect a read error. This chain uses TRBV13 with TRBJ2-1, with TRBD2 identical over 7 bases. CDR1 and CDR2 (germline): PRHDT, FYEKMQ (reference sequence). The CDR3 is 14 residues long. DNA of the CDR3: TGTGCCAGCAGCCCCGGGACTACCTCCAATGGGCAGTTCTTC. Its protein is CASSPGTTSNGQFF.

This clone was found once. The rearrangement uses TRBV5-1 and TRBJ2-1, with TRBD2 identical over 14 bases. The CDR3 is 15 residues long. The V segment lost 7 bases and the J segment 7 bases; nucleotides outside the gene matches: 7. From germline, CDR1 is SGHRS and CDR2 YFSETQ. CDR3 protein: CASGTSGSRSNEQFF. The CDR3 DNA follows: TGCGCCAGCGGGACTAGCGGGAGTCGTAGTAATGAGCAGTTCTTC. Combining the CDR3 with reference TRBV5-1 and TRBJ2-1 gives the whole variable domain KAGVTQTPRYLIKTRGQQVTLSCSPISGHRSVSWYQQTPGQGLQFLFEYFSETQRNKGNFPGRFSGRQFSNSRSEMNVSTLELGDSALYLCASGTSGSRSNEQFFGPGTRLTVL.

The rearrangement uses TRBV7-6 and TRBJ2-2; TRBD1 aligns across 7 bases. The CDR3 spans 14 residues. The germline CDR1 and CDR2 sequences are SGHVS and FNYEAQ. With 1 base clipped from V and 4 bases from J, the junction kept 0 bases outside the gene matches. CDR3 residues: CASSLGDSTGELFF. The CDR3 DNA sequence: TGTGCCAGCAGCTTAGGGGACAGCACCGGGGAGCTGTTTTTT.

CDR3 coding DNA: TGTGCCAGCAGCGAGCTAGCGGGATCTTATTACGAGCAGTACTTC. It encodes CASSELAGSYYEQYF. The chain recombines TRBV9 with TRBJ2-7, with TRBD2 matching 9 bases. With V trimmed by 3 bases and J by 4 bases, 8 bases remained unmatched. The CDR3 spans 15 residues. Looked up from germline, CDR1 is SGDLS and CDR2 is YYNGEE.

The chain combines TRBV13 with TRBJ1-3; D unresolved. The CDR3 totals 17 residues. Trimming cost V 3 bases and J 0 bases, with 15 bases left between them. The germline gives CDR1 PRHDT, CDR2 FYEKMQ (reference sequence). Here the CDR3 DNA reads TGTGCCAGCAGCTTGACCCTGGACCACCGCTCTGGAAACACCATATATTTT. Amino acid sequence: CASSLTLDHRSGNTIYF. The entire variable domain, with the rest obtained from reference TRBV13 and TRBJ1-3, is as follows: AAGVIQSPRHLIKEKRETATLKCYPIPRHDTVYWYQQGPGQDPQFLISFYEKMQSDKGSIPDRFSAQQFSDYHSELNMSSLELGDSALYFCASSLTLDHRSGNTIYFGEGSWLTVV.

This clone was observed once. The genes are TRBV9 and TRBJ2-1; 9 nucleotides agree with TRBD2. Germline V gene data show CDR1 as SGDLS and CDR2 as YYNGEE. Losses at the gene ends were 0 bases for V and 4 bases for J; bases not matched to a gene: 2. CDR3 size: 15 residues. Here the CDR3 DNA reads TGTGCCAGCAGCGTAGAACTAGCGGGTTACAATGAGCAGTTCTTC. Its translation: CASSVELAGYNEQFF.

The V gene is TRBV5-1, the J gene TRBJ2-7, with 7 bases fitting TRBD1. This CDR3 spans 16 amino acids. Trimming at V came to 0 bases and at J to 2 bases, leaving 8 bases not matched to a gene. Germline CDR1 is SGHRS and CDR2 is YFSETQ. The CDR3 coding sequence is TGCGCCAGCAGCTTGGCCCCCTACAGGGGAACCTACGAGCAGTACTTC. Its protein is CASSLAPYRGTYEQYF.

CDR3 DNA sequence: TGTGCCAGCAGCCCCACTGCGAACTATGGCTACACCTTC. Protein sequence: CASSPTANYGYTF. The genes are TRBV7-3 and TRBJ1-2, with D unclear. The CDR3 totals 13 residues. V was clipped by 5 bases and J by 2 bases, with 9 bases between them. Germline V lookup: CDR1 SGHTA, CDR2 FQGTGA.

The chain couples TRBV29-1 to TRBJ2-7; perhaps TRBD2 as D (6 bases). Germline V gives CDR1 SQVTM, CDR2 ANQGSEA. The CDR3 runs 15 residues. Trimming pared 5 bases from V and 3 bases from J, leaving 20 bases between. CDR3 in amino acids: CSVRGDDSGRYEQYF. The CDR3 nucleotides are TGCAGCGTTAGAGGGGACGATAGCGGACGCTACGAGCAGTACTTC.

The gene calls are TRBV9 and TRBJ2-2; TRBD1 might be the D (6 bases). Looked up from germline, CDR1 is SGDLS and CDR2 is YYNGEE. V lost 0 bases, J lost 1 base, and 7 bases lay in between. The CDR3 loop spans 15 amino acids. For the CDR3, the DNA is TGTGCCAGCAGCGTAGAGGGACAGAACACCGGGGAGCTGTTTTTT. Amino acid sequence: CASSVEGQNTGELFF. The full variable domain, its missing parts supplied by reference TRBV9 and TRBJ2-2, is DSGVTQTPKHLITATGQRVTLRCSPRSGDLSVYWYQQSLDQGLQFLIQYYNGEERAKGNILERFSAQQFPDLHSELNLSSLELGDSALYFCASSVEGQNTGELFFGEGSRLTVL.

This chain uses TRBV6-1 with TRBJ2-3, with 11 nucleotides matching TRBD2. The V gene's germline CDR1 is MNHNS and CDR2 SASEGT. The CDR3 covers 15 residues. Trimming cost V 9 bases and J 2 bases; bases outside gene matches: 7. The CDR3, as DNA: TGTGCCAGTTGCAGGACTAGCGGGCCCACAGATACGCAGTATTTT. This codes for CASCRTSGPTDTQYF.

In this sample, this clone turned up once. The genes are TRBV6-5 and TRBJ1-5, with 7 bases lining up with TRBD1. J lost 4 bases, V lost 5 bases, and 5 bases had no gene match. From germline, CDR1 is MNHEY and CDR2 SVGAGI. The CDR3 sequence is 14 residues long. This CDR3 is CASSREQGNQPQHF. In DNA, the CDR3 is TGTGCCAGCAGTAGGGAACAGGGGAATCAGCCCCAGCATTTT.

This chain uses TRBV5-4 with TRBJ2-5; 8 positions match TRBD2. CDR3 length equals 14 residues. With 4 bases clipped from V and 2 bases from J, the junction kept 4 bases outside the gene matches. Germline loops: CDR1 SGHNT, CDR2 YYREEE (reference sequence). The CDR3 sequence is CASSSGTRQETQYF. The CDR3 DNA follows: TGTGCCAGCAGCAGCGGGACTAGGCAAGAGACCCAGTACTTC.